These 2 T cell receptor beta chains were all obtained from the same sample, sequenced in a study of OX40 agonist ivuxolimab in advanced cancers. Method: immunoSEQ multiplex PCR; TCRdb's copy keeps in-frame clones and lacks some. The sample has nearly 80,000 clones; 80% to 90% are singletons. The input for sequencing was CD4+ or CD8+ T cells sorted from blood, taken in a trial of the OX40 agonist ivuxolimab. These receptors came from an adult with an advanced solid tumor such as melanoma, head and neck, liver or kidney cancer.

The gene calls are TRBV5-4 and TRBJ2-1; TRBD2 matches at 8 bases. From germline, CDR1 is SGHNT and CDR2 YYREEE (reference sequence). CDR3 length: 19 amino acids. V was clipped by 4 bases and J by 4 bases; unmatched bases: 19. The CDR3 loop reads CASSPTSGVILSIYNEQFF. The CDR3 DNA sequence: TGTGCCAGCAGCCCTACTAGCGGAGTCATACTAAGCATTTACAATGAGCAGTTCTTC.

This clone was counted between two and nine times. This chain connects TRBV29-1 to TRBJ1-2; maybe TRBD1 (6 bases). The CDR3 is 13 amino acids. Trimming cost V 4 bases and J 7 bases, with 16 bases left between them. The germline V gene has CDR1 SQVTM and CDR2 ANQGSEA. In nucleotides, the CDR3 is TGCAGCGTTGTGGCGGGGGGGGGCTCTGGCTACACCTTC. This translates into CSVVAGGGSGYTF.